The rows below give T cell receptor beta chains drawn from one sample of a study of blood T cell repertoires in COVID-19. The protocol was immunoSEQ multiplex PCR, while the TCRdb copy is restricted to in-frame clones and leaves out a portion. The table has about 73,000 clones, around four fifths seen once. Sequenced input: peripheral blood. The origin of the receptors is an elderly man with active or convalescent COVID-19. The CDR3 runs from the conserved cysteine through the conserved F or W. A D gene is named only where the DNA matches it firmly. Part of the rows lack a size; the others show once, few, many or a class for expanded clones.

clone size	J gene	V gene	CDR3 length	D gene	CDR3 DNA	CDR3 protein
few	TRBJ2-7	TRBV5-1	13	-	TGCGCCAGCAGCCTAGGGGGGGTCAACGAGCAGTACTTC	CASSLGGVNEQYF
few	TRBJ1-5	TRBV18	15	-	TGTGCCAGCTCACCATTCCCGGCGGTATTTGTTCCCCAGCATTTT	CASSPFPAVFVPQHF
few	TRBJ1-4	TRBV7-2	16	TRBD1	TGTGCCAGCAGCTCAGGACAGGGGGCAACTAATGAAAAACTGTTTTTT	CASSSGQGATNEKLFF
-	TRBJ2-7	TRBV5-1	17	TRBD1	TGCGCCAGCAGCTTGGGGGGACAGGGAGTAAGCTACTACGAGCAGTACTTC	CASSLGGQGVSYYEQYF
-	TRBJ2-7	TRBV30	13	TRBD1	TGTGCCTGCAAGGGACAGGGCGTCTACGAGCAGTACTTC	CACKGQGVYEQYF
-	TRBJ1-2	TRBV6-5	16	TRBD1	TGTGCCAGCAGTTACTCGAAATCGGGACAGAACTATGGCTACACCTTC	CASSYSKSGQNYGYTF
few	TRBJ1-5	TRBV5-6	16	-	TGTGCCAGCAGCACGTCGAGGGAAACGGCCAATCAGCCCCAGCATTTT	CASSTSRETANQPQHF
once	TRBJ2-2	TRBV5-1	17	TRBD2	TGCGCCAGCAGCTTGAGGGCTAGCGGGGCGAACACCGGGGAGCTGTTTTTT	CASSLRASGANTGELFF
once	TRBJ1-5	TRBV6-1	14	TRBD1	TGTGCCAGCAGTGAGGCAGGGGGCCGTCAGCCCCAGCATTTT	CASSEAGGRQPQHF
once	TRBJ2-1	TRBV27	13	TRBD2	TGTGCCAGCAGGGGACTAGCGGACAATGAGCAGTTCTTC	CASRGLADNEQFF
-	TRBJ2-6	TRBV6-6	18	TRBD1	TGTGCCAGCAGTCCTCGACAGGGGGCGCTCTCTGGGGCCAACGTCCTGACTTTC	CASSPRQGALSGANVLTF
-	TRBJ1-1	TRBV18	16	-	TGTGCCAGCTCACGGTCATCTCGGACAGAGAACACTGAAGCTTTCTTT	CASSRSSRTENTEAFF
-	TRBJ2-7	TRBV4-1	16	TRBD2	TGCGCCAGCAGCCAAGTCCCGGGGGGGTTTTCCTACGAGCAGTACTTC	CASSQVPGGFSYEQYF
-	TRBJ2-1	TRBV7-8	14	TRBD2	TGTGCCAGCAGCTTTGGACGGCGGGGGATTGAGCAGTTCTTC	CASSFGRRGIEQFF
-	TRBJ1-5	TRBV7-2	16	TRBD1	TGTGCCAGCAGCCCCCGAGGGGGACAGGGGCGTCAGCCCCAGCATTTT	CASSPRGGQGRQPQHF
-	TRBJ1-2	TRBV5-1	14	-	TGCGCCAGTAAAAACAGGGTCCGAGGCTATGGCTACACCTTC	CASKNRVRGYGYTF